The sequence of this TCR beta chain was determined in a study of cytomegalovirus exposure and HLA in healthy donors. Study-wide points: Cytomegalovirus-associated TCR beta chains were listed, numbering 150 to 200. TCR beta chains associated with HLA were, in a later analysis, more clonally expanded than equally common others.

Germline V lookup: CDR1 SQVTM, CDR2 ANQGSEA. V was trimmed by 4 bases and J by 0 bases, leaving 4 bases between them. This CDR3 is built from 11 residues. As concerns this clone: Its antigen remains unidentified.

With 60 Vbeta and 13 Jbeta primers, the PCR was carried out. The method was immunoSEQ multiplex PCR; TCRdb's version includes in-frame clones alone and lacks a portion of them. The top ten hold 1.5% of the sample, which has around 110,000 clones, approximately 67% seen once. The source of this sequence is a young man in good health and CMV-seronegative. The source material was PBMCs. The chain employs TRBV29-1 and TRBJ2-7; D unresolved. CDR3 nucleotides: TGCAGCGTTGGCAGCTCCTACGAGCAGTACTTC. This sequence encodes CSVGSSYEQYF.